This T cell receptor beta chain is from a study of somatic mutations in cytotoxic T cells in rheumatoid arthritis. For the study at large: Among the T-cell populations stained with V beta antibodies, some were separated by flow sorting at nearly 100% purity, including V beta1+ cells whose TCRB was sequenced.

Clones were sequenced by immunoSEQ multiplex PCR, and TCRdb holds only the in-frame ones, with some missing. The sample holds tens of thousands of clones, roughly 80% seen once. CDR3 length: 15 amino acids. Germline CDR1 is SGHVS and CDR2 is FQNEAQ. Trimming removed 1 base from V and 2 bases from J; junction bases left unmatched: 5. This clone is medium-sized within its sample. This TCR was sampled from an adult with rheumatoid arthritis. Sequenced: CD8+ T cells sorted from blood. The chain uses TRBV7-8 and TRBJ2-7, with TRBD1 identical over 7 bases. The CDR3 loop is CASSLERTGPYEQYF. CDR3 bases: TGTGCCAGCAGCTTAGAACGGACAGGACCCTACGAGCAGTACTTC. The variable domain in full, completed from reference TRBV7-8 and TRBJ2-7, reads GAGVSQSPRYKVAKRGQDVALRCDPISGHVSLFWYQQALGQGPEFLTYFQNEAQLDKSGLPSDRFFAERPEGSVSTLKIQRTQQEDSAVYLCASSLERTGPYEQYFGPGTRLTVT.